This T cell receptor (beta chain) stems from a study of blood T cell repertoires in COVID-19. Only in-frame clones appear in the TCRdb table, and some are missing; sequencing was by immunoSEQ multiplex PCR. The sample records some 220,000 clones, 85% being singletons. The clonotype was recovered from a woman aged 60-75 years with active or convalescent COVID-19. What was sequenced was peripheral blood.

The CDR3 DNA sequence: TGTGCCAGCAGCTTTTCTCCCTTCACCATATATTTT. It encodes CASSFSPFTIYF. The V call is TRBV7-8, the J call TRBJ1-3, with D unresolved. This CDR3 is 12 amino acids long. Germline-derived CDR1 and CDR2 are SGHVS and FQNEAQ. V dropped 3 bases and J dropped 9 bases, with 9 bases sitting between them.